This T cell receptor beta chain was sequenced for a study of blood T cell repertoires in COVID-19. In the authors' methods: Estimation of nucleated cell counts was performed using reference gene primer amplification. Clones were sequenced by immunoSEQ multiplex PCR, and TCRdb holds only the in-frame ones, with some missing. That table gives V, J and clone size, and the DNA gave D and trimming. The profile covers about 98,000 clones, with 84% appearing a single time and about 10% taken by the ten largest. The V end lost 6 bases, the J end lost 4 bases, and 12 bases lay between the germline ends. The CDR3 spans 13 residues. Germline lookup yields CDR1 ENHRY and CDR2 SYGVKD. This clone came up once.

The clonotype comes from a man in his forties with active or convalescent COVID-19. This chain uses TRBV10-3 with TRBJ1-1; maybe TRBD1 (6 bases). Sequences were obtained from peripheral blood. The CDR3 DNA reads as TGTGCCATCAGGAGGGAAGGGGGCACTGAAGCTTTCTTT. Protein: CAIRREGGTEAFF.